This T cell receptor (beta chain) was profiled in a study of monozygotic twins with cystic fibrosis (dated by TCRdb to about 2021). Turning to the overall study: Barcoded libraries were prepared with roughly 16 PCR cycles from around 3 micrograms of fragmented DNA. To assess genetic influence on V and J gene usage, the study compared TCR beta repertoires within and across 16 monozygotic twin pairs with cystic fibrosis. The cohort included ten female and six male twin pairs, mostly children and adolescents, aged roughly 2.0 to 40 years with a median of about 8.2 years. On the day blood was drawn, the twins' weight-for-height and FEVPerc (FEV1 disease centile) were ranked against those of the 1,060 cohort participants. Data for three of the twin pairs had previously been reported in another context. Broader findings and caveats from the paper: In 13 of 16 pairs, V gene usage most closely resembled the co-twin's, and the same held for J usage in 8 of 16 pairs, a pattern suggesting genetic constraints. The cohort was small, and no association was found between shared CDR3 numbers and age, concordance or disease severity. Simpson clonality was found to be generally low (median about 0.009), suggesting a naive-dominated repertoire, although higher clonality was observed in the most severely affected patients. Nucleotide-identical clonotype sharing was significantly higher within monozygotic CF twin pairs than between unrelated CF individuals (P = 0.000026, Mann-Whitney).

A word on this clone: Its antigen target is currently unknown. The input lacks base qualities; no much larger clone sits a single base away.

TCR beta CDR3 regions were amplified by multiplex PCR using the immunoSEQ immune profiling system, following the manufacturer's instructions. An Illumina NextSeq system was used for sequencing. From the authors' description of their analysis: Sequence data were processed on the immunoSEQ Analyzer platform, and clonality was computed as the square root of Simpson's index of productive rearrangements. Similarity in V and J usage was measured by Jensen-Shannon distance, and OLGA was used to compute CDR3 generation probabilities. The researchers looked up shared CDR3 sequences in the immuneACCESS database (August 2020) and in VDJdb (December 2020). The clones in this table, taken by TCRdb from immuneACCESS, are in-frame only. Not every clone is retained; where verified, under half of the shortfall comes from an unresolved V gene, and the cause of the rest is unknown. V and J calls plus clone size are reproduced from that table; the DNA served to infer D and trimming. The sample includes some 21,000 clones, with less than 95% observed a single time. The top ten clonotypes cover about 1.4% of the sample.

From cysteine to phenylalanine, the CDR3 is 15 amino acids long. The sequence is cut down to CDR3 DNA, 45 bases in frame from base 1. V is pared back by 4 bases and J by 0 bases, with 12 bases lying between the germline termini. CDR1 and CDR2, looked up from the germline V gene, are MDHEN and SYDVKM. The twin pairs came from the European Cystic Fibrosis Twin and Sibling Study Cohort, which recruited patients from roughly 160 CF clinics across 14 European countries. Both zygosity and CFTR genotype were checked in-house, and zygosity was tested with multiplex PCR across nine short tandem repeat loci. Peripheral blood was sampled from each twin, and clinical parameters were recorded on the day of blood sampling. Genomic DNA was isolated from peripheral blood cells with phenol/chloroform and kept in TE buffer at 4 degrees C.

The rearranged segments are TRBV28 and TRBJ1-1; the D gene is unclear. The sequencing input was blood. This clonotype was sampled from a girl aged 2 to 9 with cystic fibrosis. The bases are TGTGCCAGCAGTTCCGGATATATCATGAACACTGAAGCTTTCTTT. Protein translation: CASSSGYIMNTEAFF. Reference TRBV28 and TRBJ1-1 proteins supply the regions before and after the CDR3; the full variable domain is: DVKVTQSSRYLVKRTGEKVFLECVQDMDHENMFWYRQDPGLGLRLIYFSYDVKMKEKGDIPEGYSVSREKKERFSLILESASTNQTSMYLCASSSGYIMNTEAFFGQGTRLTVV.